A single sample gave rise to the 29 T cell receptor beta chains below, sequenced in a study of CD8 T cells in ankylosing spondylitis. The study's findings and limits: A TCR beta motif made of several highly homologous variants seemed typical of ankylosing spondylitis blood.

The antigens of these receptors remain unknown. Using its own MiXCR run on the 5' RACE reads, TCRdb lists one record per CDR3 protein. Seen here are 350,000 to 450,000 distinct CDR3 sequences, about 25% observed once, and the top ten hold 0.85% to 1%. The sequenced sample was blood, either unsorted or a sorted T cell fraction (not recorded which). These receptors all come from a male donor with ankylosing spondylitis.

The chain links TRBV27 to TRBJ2-2; TRBD1 agrees at 7 bases. This CDR3 comprises 15 residues. V dropped 7 bases and J dropped 2; count of bases not matched to a gene: 7. The germline V gene encodes CDR1 MNHEY and CDR2 SMNVEV (reference sequence). The DNA for the CDR3 is TGTGCCAGCACCCAGAGACAGGGCAACACCGGGGAGCTGTTTTTT. This sequence encodes CASTQRQGNTGELFF.

This clonotype was counted only a few times. The chain links TRBV6-2 or TRBV6-3 to TRBJ2-3; 7 bases match TRBD2. Germline V lookup: CDR1 MNHEY, CDR2 SVGEGT. Trimming took 6 bases from V and 0 from J; bases not matched to a gene: 3. This CDR3 has 14 residues. CDR3 protein: CASREGGSTDTQYF. The CDR3 bases are TGTGCCAGCAGAGAGGGAGGGAGCACAGATACGCAGTATTTT.

There are a few counts of this clonotype. This chain connects TRBV4-1 to TRBJ1-2; D is possibly TRBD1 (5 bases). Germline values: CDR1 MGHRA, CDR2 YSYEKL. This CDR3 is built from 14 residues. Trimming pared 6 bases from V and 4 bases from J, leaving 15 bases between. CDR3 loop: CASRFQGPGYGYTF. The DNA for the CDR3 is TGCGCCAGCAGGTTTCAGGGTCCTGGCTATGGCTACACCTTC.

The rearrangement links TRBV5-1 to TRBJ2-5, with 10 bases matching TRBD1. CDR3 size: 13 residues. Germline V CDR1 and CDR2: SGHRS, YFSETQ. The ends lost 7 bases at V and 5 bases at J; junction bases unmatched: 5. CDR3 coding DNA: TGCGCCAGCCAGACAGGGGGCAGCGAGACCCAGTACTTC. Amino acids: CASQTGGSETQYF. The whole variable domain, filled in from reference TRBV5-1 and TRBJ2-5, reads KAGVTQTPRYLIKTRGQQVTLSCSPISGHRSVSWYQQTPGQGLQFLFEYFSETQRNKGNFPGRFSGRQFSNSRSEMNVSTLELGDSALYLCASQTGGSETQYFGPGTRLLVL.

The genes are TRBV11-2 and TRBJ1-1; 8 nucleotides match TRBD1. The CDR3 runs 13 residues. CDR1 and CDR2 from the germline V gene are SGHAT and FQNNGV. Trimming at V came to 3 bases and at J to 7 bases, leaving 4 bases not matched to a gene. The CDR3 sequence is CASSFGTGGEAFF. As DNA, the CDR3 is TGTGCCAGCAGCTTCGGGACAGGCGGTGAAGCTTTCTTT.

The V gene is TRBV20-1, the J gene TRBJ2-5, with 7 bases matching TRBD1. The length of the CDR3 is 13 residues. Germline V CDR1 and CDR2: DFQATT, SNEGSKA (reference sequence). The trim removed 4 bases at V and 7 bases at J, leaving 9 bases unmatched. The CDR3: CSAIEGAPGTQYF. DNA of the CDR3: TGCAGTGCTATTGAGGGGGCGCCGGGGACCCAGTACTTC.

This chain connects TRBV7-7 to TRBJ2-3; D possibly corresponds to TRBD2 (5 bases). Trimming took off 4 bases at V and 7 bases at J, with 12 bases between the two ends. Germline V lookup: CDR1 SSHAT, CDR2 FNYEAQ (reference sequence). There are 13 residues in the CDR3. This chain's CDR3 is CASSSDSANTQYF. CDR3 bases: TGTGCCAGCAGCTCGGACTCCGCCAATACGCAGTATTTT.

This clonotype was counted between two and nine times. The chain is built from TRBV7-9 and TRBJ2-1; 8 nucleotides match TRBD2. Germline values: CDR1 SEHNR, CDR2 FQNEAQ (reference sequence). The ends lost 6 bases at V and 8 bases at J; junction bases unmatched: 9. This CDR3 is built from 14 residues. The CDR3 region has the DNA TGTGCCAGCAGGGAAAGCGGGAGTTCAGATGAGCAGTTCTTC. Translated: CASRESGSSDEQFF.

This chain uses TRBV5-1 with TRBJ2-1; D call uncertain. Per germline, CDR1 SGHRS and CDR2 YFSETQ. The CDR3 runs to 11 residues. V was pared by 0 bases and J by 15 bases, with 10 bases between. CDR3 nucleotide sequence: TGCGCCAGCAGCTTGGTAGGAACCTGGTTCTTC. This gives the protein CASSLVGTWFF. Full variable domain (outside the CDR3, taken from reference TRBV5-1 and TRBJ2-1): KAGVTQTPRYLIKTRGQQVTLSCSPISGHRSVSWYQQTPGQGLQFLFEYFSETQRNKGNFPGRFSGRQFSNSRSEMNVSTLELGDSALYLCASSLVGTWFFGPGTRLTVL.

The V call is TRBV7-9, the J call TRBJ1-5; TRBD1 is a possible D gene (6 bases). The V and J ends lost 5 bases and 6 bases respectively, with 11 bases between them. Germline CDR1 and CDR2: SEHNR and FQNEAQ (reference sequence). The CDR3 extends over 13 amino acids. The CDR3 DNA sequence: TGTGCCAGCAGCGATACAGGGAGTCAGCCCCAGCATTTT. Translated: CASSDTGSQPQHF.

This chain uses TRBV5-1 with TRBJ2-4; TRBD2 agrees at 13 bases. V lost 4 bases and J lost 2; bases outside the gene matches: 3. The CDR3 loop spans 16 amino acids. Germline CDR1 SGHRS, CDR2 YFSETQ. In nucleotides, the CDR3 is TGCGCCAGCAGCGCGGGACTAGCGGGGTCCAAAAACATTCAGTACTTC. Translating gives CASSAGLAGSKNIQYF.

The chain joins TRBV27 to TRBJ1-3, with D hard to call. CDR1 MNHEY and CDR2 SMNVEV come from the germline V gene (reference sequence). This CDR3 is 14 amino acids long. V was pared by 3 bases and J by 0 bases, with 6 bases between. CDR3 in DNA: TGTGCCAGCAGTTTCCCTCCCTCTGGAAACACCATATATTTT. The encoded protein is CASSFPPSGNTIYF.

The chain recombines TRBV11-2 with TRBJ2-3; D is unclear. The germline V gene has CDR1 SGHAT and CDR2 FQNNGV. The CDR3 runs to 15 residues. With 5 bases removed from V and 1 base from J, the gap between germline ends came to 13 bases. This CDR3 reads CASSRRVVRTDTQYF. DNA for the CDR3: TGTGCCAGCAGCCGACGCGTTGTCCGCACAGATACGCAGTATTTT.

This clonotype was seen at least ten times. One junction end disagrees with the germline gene, perhaps due to a read error. V usage is TRBV5-1 and J usage is TRBJ1-1; D gene unclear. Looked up from germline, CDR1 is SGHRS and CDR2 is YFSETQ. CDR3 length equals 13 residues. CDR3 sequence (DNA): TGTGCCAGCAGTTTCTCGGGGAACACTGAAGCTTTCTTT. Translating gives CASSFSGNTEAFF.

The CDR3: CSAPAEAIYGYTF. CDR3 in DNA: TGCAGTGCTCCGGCGGAGGCAATCTATGGCTACACCTTC. The chain has TRBV20-1 and TRBJ1-2; D uncertain. This CDR3 comprises 13 residues. V lost 5 bases to trimming and J lost 4 bases, with 14 bases between them. CDR1 and CDR2 (germline): DFQATT, SNEGSKA (reference sequence).

This clonotype has only a few counts. This chain links TRBV5-1 with TRBJ1-4, with unresolved D. The CDR3 has 16 residues. Germline V gene lookup returns CDR1 SGHRS and CDR2 YFSETQ. V was pared by 4 bases and J by 8 bases, with 21 bases between. The CDR3 bases are TGCGCCAGCAGCCCCGGAGGCGCTCCGACGGGGGAAAAACTGTTTTTT. This gives the protein CASSPGGAPTGEKLFF. Supplemented by reference TRBV5-1 and TRBJ1-4, the full variable domain reads KAGVTQTPRYLIKTRGQQVTLSCSPISGHRSVSWYQQTPGQGLQFLFEYFSETQRNKGNFPGRFSGRQFSNSRSEMNVSTLELGDSALYLCASSPGGAPTGEKLFFGSGTQLSVL.

This clonotype was seen more than once but under ten times. The chain carries TRBV7-9 and TRBJ2-1, with no clear D. This CDR3 has 15 residues. V was shortened by 3 bases and J by 4 bases, with 13 bases between the two germline ends. Germline V gene lookup returns CDR1 SEHNR and CDR2 FQNEAQ (reference sequence). CDR3 sequence: CASSFNFYGYNEQFF. The CDR3 DNA follows: TGTGCCAGCAGCTTCAACTTCTATGGTTACAATGAGCAGTTCTTC. The whole variable domain, remainder taken from reference TRBV7-9 and TRBJ2-1, is DTGVSQNPRHKITKRGQNVTFRCDPISEHNRLYWYRQTLGQGPEFLTYFQNEAQLEKSRLLSDRFSAERPKGSFSTLEIQRTEQGDSAMYLCASSFNFYGYNEQFFGPGTRLTVL.

This rearrangement joins TRBV14 to TRBJ1-4; D call uncertain. The germline CDR1 and CDR2 sequences are SGHDN and FVKESK. Trimming left V 2 bases short and J 6 bases short, with 13 bases between. The CDR3 has 15 residues. The CDR3 sequence: CASSQNRFRHEKLFF. In nucleotides, the CDR3 is TGTGCCAGCAGCCAAAACAGATTCAGGCATGAAAAACTGTTTTTT.

This clonotype was seen a few times. The CDR3 DNA follows: TGCGCCAGCAGCTTGAGGAGTAATGAGCAGTTCTTC. The encoded protein is CASSLRSNEQFF. The V gene is TRBV5-1, the J gene TRBJ2-1; no definite D call. The CDR3 sequence is 12 residues long. CDR1 SGHRS and CDR2 YFSETQ come from the germline V gene. Trimming removed 1 base at V and 7 bases at J, with 6 bases between.

This clonotype was picked up many times. This chain links TRBV20-1 with TRBJ2-1; D is unresolved. CDR3 size: 13 residues. Germline CDR1 is DFQATT and CDR2 is SNEGSKA (reference sequence). V lost 7 bases and J lost 0, with 10 bases in between. CDR3 nucleotide sequence: TGCAGTGGGACGTCGAGCTCCTACAATGAGCAGTTCTTC. It encodes CSGTSSSYNEQFF.

This clonotype has more than one count but fewer than ten. The chain couples TRBV3-1 to TRBJ2-2; TRBD2 matches 13 bases. The V segment lost 2 bases and the J segment 4 bases; nucleotides outside the gene matches: 7. The CDR3 covers 18 residues. The germline V gene has CDR1 LGHDT and CDR2 YNNKEL (reference sequence). The CDR3 spells CASSQPGLAGVGTGELFF. CDR3 DNA sequence: TGTGCCAGCAGCCAACCCGGACTAGCGGGAGTAGGCACCGGGGAGCTGTTTTTT.

This clonotype has more than one count but fewer than ten. The rearrangement links TRBV20-1 to TRBJ1-6; maybe TRBD1 (6 bases). This CDR3 region has 16 residues. Trimming took off 0 bases at V and 7 bases at J, with 16 bases between the two ends. Germline V lookup: CDR1 DFQATT, CDR2 SNEGSKA (reference sequence). CDR3 nucleotide sequence: TGCAGTGCTAGAGATCAGCAACAGGGAGGCAATTCACCCCTCCACTTT. This sequence encodes CSARDQQQGGNSPLHF.

The gene calls are TRBV5-1 and TRBJ2-3; 8 bases are shared with TRBD2. Looked up from germline, CDR1 is SGHRS and CDR2 is YFSETQ. V dropped 0 bases and J dropped 3; count of bases not matched to a gene: 3. The CDR3 consists of 15 residues. CDR3 in DNA: TGCGCCAGCAGCTTGGTGTTAGCGGGAACAGATACGCAGTATTTT. Translation gives CASSLVLAGTDTQYF.

There are a few counts of this clonotype. The chain employs TRBV3-1 and TRBJ2-3; D is possibly TRBD1 (5 bases). This CDR3 contains 16 residues. V was trimmed by 0 bases and J by 5 bases, leaving 15 bases between them. Germline lookup yields CDR1 LGHDT and CDR2 YNNKEL (reference sequence). Here the CDR3 DNA reads TGTGCCAGCAGCCAAGATAATTTCAGGGCAGGAGATACGCAGTATTTT. Translating it yields CASSQDNFRAGDTQYF.

The genes are TRBV7-9 and TRBJ2-2; TRBD2 is a possible D gene (7 bases). V lost 3 bases and J lost 3, with 14 bases in between. CDR3 length: 16 residues. Germline CDR1 and CDR2: SEHNR and FQNEAQ (reference sequence). The CDR3 sequence is CASSLEGGGDTGELFF. Written as DNA, the CDR3 is TGTGCCAGCAGCTTGGAGGGAGGGGGAGACACCGGGGAGCTGTTTTTT.

This clonotype has a single count. The rearrangement links TRBV9 to TRBJ1-1; D is possibly TRBD1 (5 bases). Trimming took 0 bases from V and 3 from J, leaving 12 bases between them. The CDR3 has 15 residues. Germline loops: CDR1 SGDLS, CDR2 YYNGEE. The CDR3 protein is CASSVDLGGDTEAFF. CDR3 DNA: TGTGCCAGCAGCGTAGACCTTGGAGGGGACACTGAAGCTTTCTTT.

The chain links TRBV3-1 to TRBJ1-5; 9 bases line up with TRBD1. Trimming removed 1 base from V and 5 bases from J; junction bases left unmatched: 6. The CDR3 has 16 residues. Germline V gene lookup returns CDR1 LGHDT and CDR2 YNNKEL (reference sequence). CDR3 in DNA: TGTGCCAGCAGCCAAGCGGGACAGGGTGGCGATCAGCCCCAGCATTTT. This codes for CASSQAGQGGDQPQHF.

This clonotype was detected a few times. The V and J genes are TRBV5-1 and TRBJ1-2; D might be TRBD1 (5 bases). V was trimmed by 1 base and J by 2 bases, leaving 15 bases between them. The length of the CDR3 is 16 residues. Germline-derived CDR1 and CDR2 are SGHRS and YFSETQ. This CDR3 reads CASSLNLRQKNYGYTF. The CDR3, as DNA: TGCGCCAGCAGCTTGAATCTCAGACAGAAAAACTATGGCTACACCTTC.

The chain links TRBV4-1 to TRBJ2-2; D assignment may be TRBD1 or TRBD2 (5 bases each). The germline V gene encodes CDR1 MGHRA and CDR2 YSYEKL. Trimming stripped 9 bases from V and 2 bases from J, with 13 bases between. The CDR3 is 14 residues long. DNA for the CDR3: TGCGCCAGTGGGGGAAACCCTAACACCGGGGAGCTGTTTTTT. Translating gives CASGGNPNTGELFF.